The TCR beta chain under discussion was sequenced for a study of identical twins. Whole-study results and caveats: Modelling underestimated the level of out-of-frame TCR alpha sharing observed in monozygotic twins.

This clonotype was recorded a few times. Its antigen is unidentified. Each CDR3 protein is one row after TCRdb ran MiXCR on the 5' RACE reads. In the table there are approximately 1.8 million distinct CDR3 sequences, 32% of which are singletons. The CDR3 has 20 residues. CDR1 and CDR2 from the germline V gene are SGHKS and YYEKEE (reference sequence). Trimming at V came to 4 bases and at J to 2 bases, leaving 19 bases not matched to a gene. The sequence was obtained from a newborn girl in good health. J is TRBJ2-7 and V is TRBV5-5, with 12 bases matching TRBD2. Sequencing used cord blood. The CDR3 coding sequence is TGTGCCAGCAGCCTGGGCGAACTAGCGGGAGGCCGTTCATCCGCCTACGAGCAGTACTTC. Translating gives CASSLGELAGGRSSAYEQYF.